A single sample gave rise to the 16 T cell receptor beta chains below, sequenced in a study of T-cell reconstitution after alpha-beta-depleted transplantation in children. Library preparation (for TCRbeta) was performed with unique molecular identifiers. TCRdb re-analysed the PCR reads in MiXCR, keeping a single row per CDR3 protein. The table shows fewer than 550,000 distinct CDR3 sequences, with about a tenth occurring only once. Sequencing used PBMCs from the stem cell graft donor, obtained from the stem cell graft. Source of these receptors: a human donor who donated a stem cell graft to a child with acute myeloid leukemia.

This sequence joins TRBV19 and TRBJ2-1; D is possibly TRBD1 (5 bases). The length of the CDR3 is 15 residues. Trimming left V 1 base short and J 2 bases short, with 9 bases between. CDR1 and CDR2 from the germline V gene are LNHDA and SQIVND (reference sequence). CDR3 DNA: TGTGCCAGTAGTATAGGACAGAGGCCCTACAATGAGCAGTTCTTC. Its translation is CASSIGQRPYNEQFF.

The CDR3 DNA sequence: TGTGCCATCAGTGATCGGACTATTGTAGGCGAGACCCAGTACTTC. Amino acid sequence: CAISDRTIVGETQYF. This chain links TRBV10-3 with TRBJ2-5, with D possibly matching TRBD2 (6 bases). The V end lost 3 bases, the J end lost 5 bases, and 16 bases lay between the germline ends. CDR1 is ENHRY and CDR2 is SYGVKD in the germline V gene. The CDR3 sequence is 15 residues long.

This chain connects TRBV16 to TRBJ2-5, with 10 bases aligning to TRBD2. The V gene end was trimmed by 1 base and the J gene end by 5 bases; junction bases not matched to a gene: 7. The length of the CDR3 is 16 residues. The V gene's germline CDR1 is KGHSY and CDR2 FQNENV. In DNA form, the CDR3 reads TGTGCCAGCAGCCAATTGGCTAGCGGGAGTCTTGAGACCCAGTACTTC. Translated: CASSQLASGSLETQYF.

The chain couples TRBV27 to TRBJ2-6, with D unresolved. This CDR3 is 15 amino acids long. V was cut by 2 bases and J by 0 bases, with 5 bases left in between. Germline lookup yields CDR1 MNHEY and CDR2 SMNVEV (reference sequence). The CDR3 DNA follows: TGTGCCAGCAGTTTAACCTTCTCTGGGGCCAACGTCCTGACTTTC. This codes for CASSLTFSGANVLTF.

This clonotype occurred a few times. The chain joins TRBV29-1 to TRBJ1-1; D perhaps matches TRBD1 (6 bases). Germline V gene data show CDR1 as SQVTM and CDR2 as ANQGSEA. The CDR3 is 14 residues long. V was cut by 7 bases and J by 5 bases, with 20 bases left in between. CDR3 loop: CSGVAFFQGTEAFF. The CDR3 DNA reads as TGCAGCGGAGTAGCTTTCTTCCAGGGGACTGAAGCTTTCTTT.

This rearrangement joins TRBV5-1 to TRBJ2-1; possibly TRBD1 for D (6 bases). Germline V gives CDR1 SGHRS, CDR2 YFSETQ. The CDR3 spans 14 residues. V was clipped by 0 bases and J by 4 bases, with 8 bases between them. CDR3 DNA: TGCGCCAGCAGCTTGGTTGGGACATACAATGAGCAGTTCTTC. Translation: CASSLVGTYNEQFF.

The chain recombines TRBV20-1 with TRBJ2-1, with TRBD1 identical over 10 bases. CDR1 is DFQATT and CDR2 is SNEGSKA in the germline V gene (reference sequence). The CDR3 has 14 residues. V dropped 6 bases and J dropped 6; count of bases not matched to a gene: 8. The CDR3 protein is CSATGQGQVNEQFF. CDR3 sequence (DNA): TGCAGTGCGACGGGACAGGGGCAGGTCAATGAGCAGTTCTTC.

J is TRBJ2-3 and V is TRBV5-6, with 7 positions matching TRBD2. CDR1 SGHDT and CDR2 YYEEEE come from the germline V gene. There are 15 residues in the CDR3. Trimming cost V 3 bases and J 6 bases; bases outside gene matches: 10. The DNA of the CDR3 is TGTGCCAGCAGCTGGGGTAGCGGGCCTGGTGATACGCAGTATTTT. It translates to CASSWGSGPGDTQYF.

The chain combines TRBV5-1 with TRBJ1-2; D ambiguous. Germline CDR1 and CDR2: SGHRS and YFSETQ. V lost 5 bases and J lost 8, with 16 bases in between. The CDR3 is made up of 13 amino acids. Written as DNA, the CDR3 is TGCGCCAGCAGTCCCGGGTCGCGAGTGGGCTACACCTTC. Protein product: CASSPGSRVGYTF.

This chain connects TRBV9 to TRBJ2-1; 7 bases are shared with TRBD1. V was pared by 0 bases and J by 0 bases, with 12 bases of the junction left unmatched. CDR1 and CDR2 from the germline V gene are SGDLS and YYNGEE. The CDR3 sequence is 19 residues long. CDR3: CASSVGPGTGASSYNEQFF. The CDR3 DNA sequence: TGTGCCAGCAGCGTAGGCCCCGGAACAGGGGCTAGCTCCTACAATGAGCAGTTCTTC.

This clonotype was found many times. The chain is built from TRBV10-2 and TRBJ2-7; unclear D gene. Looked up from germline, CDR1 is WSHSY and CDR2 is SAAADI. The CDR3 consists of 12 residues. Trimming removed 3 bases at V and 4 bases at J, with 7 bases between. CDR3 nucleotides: TGCGCCAGCAGTGACATGGGTTACGAGCAGTACGTC. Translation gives CASSDMGYEQYV.

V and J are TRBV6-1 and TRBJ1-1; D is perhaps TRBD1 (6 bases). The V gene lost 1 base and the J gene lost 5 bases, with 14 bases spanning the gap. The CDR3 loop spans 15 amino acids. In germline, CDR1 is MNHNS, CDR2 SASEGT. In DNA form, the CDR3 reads TGTGCCAGCAGTGAAGGGACAGCCCGTGGGACTGAAGCTTTCTTT. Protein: CASSEGTARGTEAFF.

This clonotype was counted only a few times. The chain's CDR3 is CASSSGQPENEKLFF. CDR3 DNA: TGTGCCAGCAGTTCCGGACAGCCCGAAAATGAAAAACTGTTTTTT. The V call is TRBV6-5, the J call TRBJ1-4; a possible D gene is TRBD1 (6 bases). This CDR3 has 15 amino acids. The ends were cut back, 4 bases at V and 5 bases at J, with 14 bases in the middle. Germline V gives CDR1 MNHEY, CDR2 SVGAGI.

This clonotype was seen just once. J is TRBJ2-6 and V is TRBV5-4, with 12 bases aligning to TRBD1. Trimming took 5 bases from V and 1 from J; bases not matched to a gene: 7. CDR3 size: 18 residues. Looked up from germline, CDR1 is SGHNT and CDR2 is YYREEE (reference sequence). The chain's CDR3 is CASRVWDRGPSGANVLTF. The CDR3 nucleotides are TGTGCCAGCAGGGTCTGGGACAGGGGGCCATCTGGGGCCAACGTCCTGACTTTC. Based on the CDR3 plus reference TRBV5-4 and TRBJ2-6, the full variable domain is ETGVTQSPTHLIKTRGQQVTLRCSSQSGHNTVSWYQQALGQGPQFIFQYYREEENGRGNFPPRFSGLQFPNYSSELNVNALELDDSALYLCASRVWDRGPSGANVLTFGAGSRLTVL.

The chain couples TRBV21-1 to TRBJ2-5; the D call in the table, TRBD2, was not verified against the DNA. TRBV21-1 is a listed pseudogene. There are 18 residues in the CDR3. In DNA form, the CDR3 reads TGTGCCAGCAGCAAAGAGGGTAGCGGGGGGGCTTCTGGGGAGACCCAGTACTTC. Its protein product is CASSKEGSGGASGETQYF.

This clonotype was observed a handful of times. CDR3 loop: CASSAPLGKRGVISTDTQYF. The CDR3 DNA reads TGTGCCAGCAGTGCCCCCCTTGGAAAGCGGGGGGTGATAAGCACAGATACGCAGTATTTT. The rearrangement uses TRBV25-1 and TRBJ2-3, with 9 bases aligning to TRBD2. With 4 bases clipped from V and 0 bases from J, the junction kept 17 bases outside the gene matches. CDR1 MGHDK and CDR2 SYGVNS come from the germline V gene. This CDR3 region has 20 residues.